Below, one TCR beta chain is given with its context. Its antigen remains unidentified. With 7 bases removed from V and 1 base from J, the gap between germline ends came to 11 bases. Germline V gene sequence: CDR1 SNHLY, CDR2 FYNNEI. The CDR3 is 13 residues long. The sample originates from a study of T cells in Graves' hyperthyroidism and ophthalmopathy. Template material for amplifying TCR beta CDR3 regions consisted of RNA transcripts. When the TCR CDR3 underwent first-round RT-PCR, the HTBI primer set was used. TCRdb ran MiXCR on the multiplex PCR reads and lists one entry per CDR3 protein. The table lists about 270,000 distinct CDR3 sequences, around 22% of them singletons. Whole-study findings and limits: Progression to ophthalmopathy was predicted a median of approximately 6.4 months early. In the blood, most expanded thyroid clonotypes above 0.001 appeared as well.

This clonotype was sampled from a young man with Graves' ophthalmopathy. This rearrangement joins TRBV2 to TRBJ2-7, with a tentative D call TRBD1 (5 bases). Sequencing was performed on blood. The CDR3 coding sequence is TGTGCCAGCAAGGACACCCGATCCTACGAGCAGTACTTC. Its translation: CASKDTRSYEQYF.